This T cell receptor beta chain was sequenced for a study of radiotherapy plus CTLA-4 blockade in lung cancer. Background on the study: Objective response was observed in about 19% of patients, and disease control in 31%.

CDR1 MNHEY and CDR2 SMNVEV come from the germline V gene (reference sequence). The CDR3 has 14 amino acids. Trimming stripped 3 bases from V and 1 base from J, with 9 bases between. Study-wide findings and caveats: Some TCR clones had been derived from tumors. These clones expanded in peripheral blood after radiotherapy plus ipilimumab. Early clonal dynamics of blood T cells, together with interferon-beta, were reported as the best response predictor.

Clones were sequenced by immunoSEQ multiplex PCR, and TCRdb holds only the in-frame ones, with some missing. The data contain about 120,000 clones, nearly 80% of them singletons. In the case of this clone: Its antigen is still unknown.

The TCR comes from a human donor with non-small cell lung cancer who had a partial response to radiotherapy plus ipilimumab. V and J are TRBV27 and TRBJ1-1; weak D call: TRBD1 (6 bases). Here the sequenced sample was peripheral blood, taken from a patient treated with radiotherapy plus ipilimumab. The CDR3 reads CASSFWGRNTEAFF. The CDR3 DNA reads as TGTGCCAGCAGTTTTTGGGGGCGGAACACTGAAGCTTTCTTT.